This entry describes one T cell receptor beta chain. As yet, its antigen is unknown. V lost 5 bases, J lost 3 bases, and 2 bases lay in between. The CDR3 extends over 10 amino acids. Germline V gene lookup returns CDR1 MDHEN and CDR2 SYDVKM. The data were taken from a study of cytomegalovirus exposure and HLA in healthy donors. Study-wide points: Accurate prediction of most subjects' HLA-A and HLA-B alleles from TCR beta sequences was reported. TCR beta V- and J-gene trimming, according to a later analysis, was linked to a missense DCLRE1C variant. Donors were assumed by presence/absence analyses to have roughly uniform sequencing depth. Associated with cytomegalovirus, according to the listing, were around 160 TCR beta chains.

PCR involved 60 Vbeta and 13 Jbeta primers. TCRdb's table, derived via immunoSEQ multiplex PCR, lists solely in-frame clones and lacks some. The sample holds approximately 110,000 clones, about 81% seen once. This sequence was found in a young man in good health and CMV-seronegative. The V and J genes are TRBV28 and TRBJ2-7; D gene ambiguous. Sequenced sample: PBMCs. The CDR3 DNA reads TGTGCCAGCAGTCGCTACGAGCAGTACTTC. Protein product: CASSRYEQYF.